Listed below are T cell receptor beta chains from one sample, sequenced in a study of beta chain features in type 1 diabetes. Repertoires were generated with immunoSEQ multiplex PCR, while TCRdb's copy carries only in-frame clones and drops some. The table has about 320,000 clones, 14% seen once. The sequenced sample was central memory CD4+ T cells from blood. The receptors originated from a man under 40 in good health. CDR3s include the opening cysteine and the closing phenylalanine or tryptophan.

v_gene,CDR3aa
TRBV6-1,CASTEQPQETQYF
TRBV7-9,CASSPLAWRGDTQYF
TRBV19,CASMAGWDEKLFF
TRBV4-3,CASSHQAGAGYNEQFF
TRBV10-3,CAISEGQLQETQYF
TRBV5-6,CASSLGTVYGYTF
TRBV11-2,CASSLMPGQTFGYTF
TRBV10-3,CASLAASGNTIYF
TRBV11-2,CASSRVLGGVPDTQYF
TRBV15,CATSRGVRVAGGSDTQYF